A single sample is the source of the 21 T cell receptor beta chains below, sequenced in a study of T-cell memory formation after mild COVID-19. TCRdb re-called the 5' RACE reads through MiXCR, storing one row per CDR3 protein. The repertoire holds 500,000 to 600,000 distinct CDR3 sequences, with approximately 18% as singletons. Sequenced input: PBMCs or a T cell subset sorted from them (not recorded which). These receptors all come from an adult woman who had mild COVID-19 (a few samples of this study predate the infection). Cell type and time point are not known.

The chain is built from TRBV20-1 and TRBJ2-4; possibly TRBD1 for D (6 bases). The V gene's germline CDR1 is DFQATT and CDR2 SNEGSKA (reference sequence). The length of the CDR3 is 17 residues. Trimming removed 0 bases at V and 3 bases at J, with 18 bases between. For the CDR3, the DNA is TGCAGTGCTAGAGAGGGGACACCGCGAAATTACAAAAACATTCAGTACTTC. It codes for CSAREGTPRNYKNIQYF.

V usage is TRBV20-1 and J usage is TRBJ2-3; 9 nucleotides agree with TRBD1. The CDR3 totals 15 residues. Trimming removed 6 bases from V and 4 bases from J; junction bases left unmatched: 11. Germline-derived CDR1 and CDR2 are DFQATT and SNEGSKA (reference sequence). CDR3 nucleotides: TGCAGTGCCAGAATGGGACAGGGACCCCCAGATACGCAGTATTTT. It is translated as CSARMGQGPPDTQYF.

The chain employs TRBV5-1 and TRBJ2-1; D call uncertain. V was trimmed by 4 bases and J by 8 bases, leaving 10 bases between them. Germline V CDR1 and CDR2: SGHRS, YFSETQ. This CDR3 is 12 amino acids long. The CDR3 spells CASSRGWYEQFF. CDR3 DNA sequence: TGCGCCAGCAGCCGTGGATGGTATGAGCAGTTCTTC.

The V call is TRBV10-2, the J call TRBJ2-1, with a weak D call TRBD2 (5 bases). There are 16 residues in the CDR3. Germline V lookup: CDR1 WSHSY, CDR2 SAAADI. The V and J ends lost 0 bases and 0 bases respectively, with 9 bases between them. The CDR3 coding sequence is TGCGCCAGCAGTGAGTCGGTAGCGACCTCCTACAATGAGCAGTTCTTC. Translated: CASSESVATSYNEQFF.

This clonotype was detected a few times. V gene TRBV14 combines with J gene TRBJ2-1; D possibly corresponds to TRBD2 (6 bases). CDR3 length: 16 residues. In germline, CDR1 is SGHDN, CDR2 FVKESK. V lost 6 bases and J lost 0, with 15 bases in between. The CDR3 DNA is TGTGCCAGCAGGCCCGTTGGGGGGTCCTCCTACAATGAGCAGTTCTTC. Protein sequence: CASRPVGGSSYNEQFF.

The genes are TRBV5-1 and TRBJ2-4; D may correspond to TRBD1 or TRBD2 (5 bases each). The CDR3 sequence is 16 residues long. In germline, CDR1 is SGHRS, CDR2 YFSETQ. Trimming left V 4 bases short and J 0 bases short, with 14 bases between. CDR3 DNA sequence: TGCGCCAGCAGCGACCATGGGGGTCTAGCCAAAAACATTCAGTACTTC. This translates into CASSDHGGLAKNIQYF.

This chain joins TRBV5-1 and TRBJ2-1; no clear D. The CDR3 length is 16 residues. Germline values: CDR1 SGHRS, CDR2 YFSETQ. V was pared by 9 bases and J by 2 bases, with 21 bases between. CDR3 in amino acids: CATALDTRRPYNEQFF. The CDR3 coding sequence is TGCGCCACCGCACTTGACACCCGGCGCCCCTACAATGAGCAGTTCTTC.

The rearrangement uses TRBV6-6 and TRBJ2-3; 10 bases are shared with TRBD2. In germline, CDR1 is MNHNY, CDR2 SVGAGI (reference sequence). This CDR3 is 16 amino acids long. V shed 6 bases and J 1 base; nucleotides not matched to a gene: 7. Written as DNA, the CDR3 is TGTGCCAGCAGGGGGGTCCTAGCGGGAGGCACAGATACGCAGTATTTT. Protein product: CASRGVLAGGTDTQYF.

CDR3 amino acids: CASSKVRGDSYEQYF. CDR3 DNA: TGTGCCAGCAGCAAGGTCAGGGGGGACTCCTACGAGCAGTACTTC. The V call is TRBV21-1, the J call TRBJ2-7; the table's TRBD1 call for D was not verified on the DNA. TRBV21-1 has pseudogene status. This CDR3 spans 15 amino acids.

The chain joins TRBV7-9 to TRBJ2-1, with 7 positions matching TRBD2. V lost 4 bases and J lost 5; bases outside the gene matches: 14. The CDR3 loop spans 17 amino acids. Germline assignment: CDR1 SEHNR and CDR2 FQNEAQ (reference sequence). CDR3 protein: CASSSGLGGGTDNEQFF. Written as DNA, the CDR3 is TGTGCCAGCAGCTCCGGATTAGGCGGGGGAACCGACAATGAGCAGTTCTTC.

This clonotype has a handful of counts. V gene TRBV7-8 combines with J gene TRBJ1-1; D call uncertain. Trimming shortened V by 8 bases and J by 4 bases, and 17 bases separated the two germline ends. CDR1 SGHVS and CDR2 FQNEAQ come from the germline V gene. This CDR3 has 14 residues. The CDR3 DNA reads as TGTGCCAGCGGGGTAGGGATCTCTCCCACTGAAGCTTTCTTT. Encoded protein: CASGVGISPTEAFF.

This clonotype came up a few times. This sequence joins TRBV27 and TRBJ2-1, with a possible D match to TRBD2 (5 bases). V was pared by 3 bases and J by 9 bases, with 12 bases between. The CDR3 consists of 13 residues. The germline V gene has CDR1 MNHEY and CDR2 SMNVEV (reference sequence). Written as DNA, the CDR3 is TGTGCCAGCAGTTTTGGACTCTCGTCTGAGCAGTTCTTC. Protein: CASSFGLSSEQFF.

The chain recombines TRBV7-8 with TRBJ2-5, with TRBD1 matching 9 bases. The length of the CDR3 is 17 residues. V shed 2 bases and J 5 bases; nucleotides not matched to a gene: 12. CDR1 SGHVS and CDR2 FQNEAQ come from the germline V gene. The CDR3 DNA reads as TGTGCCAGCAGCTTAAGAGGGGGACAGGGCAATTTCGAGACCCAGTACTTC. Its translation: CASSLRGGQGNFETQYF.

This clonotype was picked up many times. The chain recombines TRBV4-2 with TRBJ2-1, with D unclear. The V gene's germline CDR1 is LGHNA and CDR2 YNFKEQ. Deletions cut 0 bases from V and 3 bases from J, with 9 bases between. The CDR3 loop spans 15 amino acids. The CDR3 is CASSQEDHIYNEQFF. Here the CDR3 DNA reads TGTGCCAGCAGCCAAGAGGACCACATCTACAATGAGCAGTTCTTC.

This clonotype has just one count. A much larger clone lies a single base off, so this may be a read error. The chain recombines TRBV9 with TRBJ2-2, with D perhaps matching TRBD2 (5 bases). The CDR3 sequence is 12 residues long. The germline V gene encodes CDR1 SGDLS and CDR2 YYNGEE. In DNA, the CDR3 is TGTGCCAGCAGCCCGAGAACCGGGGAGCTGATTTTT. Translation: CASSPRTGELIF.

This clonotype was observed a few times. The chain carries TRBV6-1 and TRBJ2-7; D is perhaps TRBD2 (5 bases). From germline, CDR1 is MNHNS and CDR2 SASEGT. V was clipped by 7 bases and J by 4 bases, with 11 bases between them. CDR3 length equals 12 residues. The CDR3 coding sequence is TGTGCCAGCAAACAAGAGGGATACGAGCAGTACTTC. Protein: CASKQEGYEQYF.

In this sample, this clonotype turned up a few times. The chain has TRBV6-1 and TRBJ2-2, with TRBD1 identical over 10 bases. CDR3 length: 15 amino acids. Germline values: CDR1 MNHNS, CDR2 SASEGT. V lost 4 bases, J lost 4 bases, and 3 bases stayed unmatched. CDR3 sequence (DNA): TGTGCCAGCAGTGGGGACAGGGGAGTCACCGGGGAGCTGTTTTTT. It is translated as CASSGDRGVTGELFF.

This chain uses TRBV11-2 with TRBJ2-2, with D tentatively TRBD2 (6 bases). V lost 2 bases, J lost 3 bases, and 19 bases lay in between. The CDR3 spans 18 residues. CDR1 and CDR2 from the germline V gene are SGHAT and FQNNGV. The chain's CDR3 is CASSLHASRLVDTGELFF. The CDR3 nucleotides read TGTGCCAGCAGCTTACATGCCAGCCGACTAGTCGACACCGGGGAGCTGTTTTTT. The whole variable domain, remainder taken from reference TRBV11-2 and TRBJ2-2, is EAGVAQSPRYKIIEKRQSVAFWCNPISGHATLYWYQQILGQGPKLLIQFQNNGVVDDSQLPKDRFSAERLKGVDSTLKIQPAKLEDSAVYLCASSLHASRLVDTGELFFGEGSRLTVL.

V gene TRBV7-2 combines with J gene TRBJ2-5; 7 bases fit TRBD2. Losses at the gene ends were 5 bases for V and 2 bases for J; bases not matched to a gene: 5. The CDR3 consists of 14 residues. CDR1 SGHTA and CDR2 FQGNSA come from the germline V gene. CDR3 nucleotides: TGTGCCAGCAGCGCAGGGCGGGGGCAAGAGACCCAGTACTTC. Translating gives CASSAGRGQETQYF. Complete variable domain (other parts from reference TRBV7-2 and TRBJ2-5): GAGVSQSPSNKVTEKGKDVELRCDPISGHTALYWYRQSLGQGLEFLIYFQGNSAPDKSGLPSDRFSAERTGGSVSTLTIQRTQQEDSAVYLCASSAGRGQETQYFGPGTRLLVL.

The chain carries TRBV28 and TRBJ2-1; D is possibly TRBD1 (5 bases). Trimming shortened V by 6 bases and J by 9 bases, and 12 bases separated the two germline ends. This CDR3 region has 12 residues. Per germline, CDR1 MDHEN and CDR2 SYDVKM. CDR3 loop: CASRGLVGEQFF. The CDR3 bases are TGTGCCAGCAGGGGGCTGGTGGGTGAGCAGTTCTTC.

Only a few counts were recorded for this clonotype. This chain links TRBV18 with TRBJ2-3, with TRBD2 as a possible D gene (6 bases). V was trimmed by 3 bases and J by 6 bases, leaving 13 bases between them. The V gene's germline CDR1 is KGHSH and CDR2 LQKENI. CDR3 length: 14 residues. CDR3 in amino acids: CASSPGGGVDTQYF. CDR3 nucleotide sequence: TGTGCCAGCTCACCTGGGGGAGGAGTTGATACGCAGTATTTT.